This T cell receptor (beta chain) stems from a study of blood T cell repertoires in COVID-19. Original processing methods: Reference gene primers were amplified, and this amplification served to estimate nucleated cell counts. The repertoire was sequenced with immunoSEQ multiplex PCR; TCRdb's copy has only in-frame clones and lacks some. V, J and clone size are taken as reported in that table, and D and trimming were inferred from the DNA itself. Among approximately 85,000 clones listed, 87% were seen once. The V gene end was trimmed by 0 bases and the J gene end by 4 bases; junction bases not matched to a gene: 11. Germline V gene data show CDR1 as SGDLS and CDR2 as YYNGEE. CDR3 size: 18 residues.

Sequenced input: peripheral blood. This chain links TRBV9 with TRBJ2-1, with TRBD2 matching 9 bases. The sequence was collected from a woman in her 50s with active or convalescent COVID-19. This chain's CDR3 is CASSVEAPGRGGYNEQFF. The CDR3 region has the DNA TGTGCCAGCAGCGTAGAGGCCCCCGGGCGGGGGGGGTACAATGAGCAGTTCTTC.